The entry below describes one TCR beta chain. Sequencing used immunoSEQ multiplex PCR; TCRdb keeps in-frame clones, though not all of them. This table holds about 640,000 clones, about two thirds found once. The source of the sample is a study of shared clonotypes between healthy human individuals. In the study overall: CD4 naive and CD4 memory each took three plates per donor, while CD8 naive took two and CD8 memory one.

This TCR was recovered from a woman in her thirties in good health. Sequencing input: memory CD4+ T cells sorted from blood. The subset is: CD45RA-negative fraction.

CDR3 amino acids: CASSLVGEPFYEQYF. CDR3 sequence (DNA): TGCGCCAGCAGCTTGGTAGGGGAACCCTTTTACGAGCAGTACTTC. The chain is built from TRBV5-1 and TRBJ2-7, with D perhaps matching TRBD1 (5 bases). The CDR3 loop spans 15 amino acids. CDR1 and CDR2 from the germline V gene are SGHRS and YFSETQ. Trimming took 0 bases from V and 4 from J, leaving 14 bases between them.